This record covers a single TCR beta chain. Across about two dozen US areas, participants ranged in age from roughly 18 to 95 years. Per the original methods: Estimation of nucleated cell counts relied on the amplification of reference gene primers. TCRdb's copy holds only in-frame clones and misses some; the assay was immunoSEQ multiplex PCR. V, J and clone size reflect that table, while D and trimming were determined from the DNA. The repertoire holds 350,000 to 450,000 clones, more than 75% seen once, with less than 2.5% in the top ten. This record comes from a study of blood T cell repertoires in COVID-19. Background on the study: Each recovered donor of Cohort 3 presented with two negative PCRs, clearance, or symptom resolution.

Sequenced sample: PBMCs or T cells enriched from blood (not recorded which). The TCR sequence derives from a man aged 35 to 55 in a cohort exposed to, infected with or recovered from COVID-19 (not recorded which).

The CDR3 region has the DNA TGTGCCAGCAGTGGGACTAGTTTTGGGACCCAGTACTTC. This sequence encodes CASSGTSFGTQYF. This chain links TRBV9 with TRBJ2-5; 8 nucleotides align to TRBD2. The germline V gene has CDR1 SGDLS and CDR2 YYNGEE. J gave up 7 bases and V 5 bases, and 7 bases lay outside the gene matches. The CDR3 is made up of 13 amino acids.